This record looks at one T cell receptor (beta chain) sequence and its context. The antigen remains unidentified. The data were taken from a study of molecular identifiers for immune sequencing clone quantification. Across the whole study: Four portions were sequenced after RNA from about 20,000 or 100,000 naive CD8 cells was split five ways in replicates. The study, taken as a whole, reports: Barcodes shared by identical TCR molecules could lead to underestimated sizes of highly expanded clones.

MiXCR, applied by TCRdb to the PCR reads, yields one record per CDR3 protein. The sample yields over 300,000 distinct CDR3 sequences, roughly 23% seen once. The CDR3 loop spans 15 amino acids. The V end was cut by 0 bases, the J end by 11 bases, with 20 bases between. The germline V gene encodes CDR1 DFQATT and CDR2 SNEGSKA (reference sequence). The TCR originated in a human donor in good health. Some libraries in this study had Jurkat cell RNA spiked in. V gene TRBV20-1 combines with J gene TRBJ1-5; a possible D gene is TRBD1 (5 bases). Sequenced input: naive CD8+ T cells from blood, with Jurkat cell RNA spiked in. Subset described: FACS-sorted CD8+CD4-CCR7+CD45RA+ naive T cells. CDR3 DNA sequence: TGCAGTGCTAGAGATGGCCAGGGTGGCCGGAGAGCCCAGCATTTT. Translation gives CSARDGQGGRRAQHF.